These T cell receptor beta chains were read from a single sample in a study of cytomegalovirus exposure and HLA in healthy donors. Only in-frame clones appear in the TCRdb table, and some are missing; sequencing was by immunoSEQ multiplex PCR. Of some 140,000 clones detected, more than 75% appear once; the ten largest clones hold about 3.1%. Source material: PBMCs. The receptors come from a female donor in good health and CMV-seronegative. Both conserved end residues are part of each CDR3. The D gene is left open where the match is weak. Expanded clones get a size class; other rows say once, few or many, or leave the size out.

cdr3_nt: TGTGCCAGCAGCTTAGGGGCGGGAACCTTGTACGAGCAGTACTTC
cdr3_aa: CASSLGAGTLYEQYF
v_call: TRBV11-3
d_call: .
j_call: TRBJ2-7
clone_size: .

cdr3_nt: TGTGCCAGCAGCTTAGAAGGACAGGGGGTCGAGCAGTACTTC
cdr3_aa: CASSLEGQGVEQYF
v_call: TRBV13
d_call: TRBD1
j_call: TRBJ2-7
clone_size: .

cdr3_nt: TGTGCCACCAGCAGGGCCCTATCAGGGGCCTATGGCTACACCTTC
cdr3_aa: CATSRALSGAYGYTF
v_call: TRBV15
d_call: .
j_call: TRBJ1-2
clone_size: few

cdr3_nt: TGTGCCAGCTCACTGGGACAGGGCAACACAGATACGCAGTATTTT
cdr3_aa: CASSLGQGNTDTQYF
v_call: TRBV18
d_call: TRBD1
j_call: TRBJ2-3
clone_size: .

cdr3_nt: TGTGCCAGCAGCTTAGAGGCGGGGGCCCTAGGGCAGCCCCAGCATTTT
cdr3_aa: CASSLEAGALGQPQHF
v_call: TRBV7-2
d_call: .
j_call: TRBJ1-5
clone_size: .

cdr3_nt: TGCGCCAGCAGCCAAGATCCTTCCAATGAGCAGTTCTTC
cdr3_aa: CASSQDPSNEQFF
v_call: TRBV4-3
d_call: .
j_call: TRBJ2-1
clone_size: few

cdr3_nt: TGTGCCAGCAGCGTAGGGCCAGCGGGAGCAGAAGAGCAGTACTTC
cdr3_aa: CASSVGPAGAEEQYF
v_call: TRBV9
d_call: TRBD2
j_call: TRBJ2-7
clone_size: .

cdr3_nt: TGTGCCAGCAGCCCGCTAGCGGGGTCGGAGACCCAGTACTTC
cdr3_aa: CASSPLAGSETQYF
v_call: TRBV7-9
d_call: TRBD2
j_call: TRBJ2-5
clone_size: .

cdr3_nt: TGTGCCAGCAGCAAAGGGGGGGCCCGGGAACTAGCGGGAGTACAAGAGACCCAGTACTTC
cdr3_aa: CASSKGGARELAGVQETQYF
v_call: TRBV21-1
d_call: .
j_call: TRBJ2-5
clone_size: .

cdr3_nt: TGTGCCTGGGGGACTAGCGGGACTTACGAGCAGTACTTC
cdr3_aa: CAWGTSGTYEQYF
v_call: TRBV30
d_call: TRBD2
j_call: TRBJ2-7
clone_size: .

cdr3_nt: TGTGCCAGCAGTCGGAGCGGGGGCCGCTACGAGCAGTACTTC
cdr3_aa: CASSRSGGRYEQYF
v_call: TRBV6-5
d_call: TRBD2
j_call: TRBJ2-7
clone_size: .

cdr3_nt: TGTGCCAGCAGTTTTTCCGGGACAGGGAAGAATGAGCAGTTCTTC
cdr3_aa: CASSFSGTGKNEQFF
v_call: TRBV7-9
d_call: TRBD1
j_call: TRBJ2-1
clone_size: .

cdr3_nt: TGTGCCAGCAGCTTAGGGACTAGCGCCTACGAGCAGTACTTC
cdr3_aa: CASSLGTSAYEQYF
v_call: TRBV7-6
d_call: TRBD2
j_call: TRBJ2-7
clone_size: .

cdr3_nt: TGTGCCAGCAGTCCTACTAGCGGGGGGCACTCCTACAATGAGCAGTTCTTC
cdr3_aa: CASSPTSGGHSYNEQFF
v_call: TRBV2
d_call: TRBD2
j_call: TRBJ2-1
clone_size: .

cdr3_nt: TGCAGCGTTGCGGGAGTAGGAGGGAGTAGGTACAATGAGCAGTTCTTC
cdr3_aa: CSVAGVGGSRYNEQFF
v_call: TRBV29-1
d_call: .
j_call: TRBJ2-1
clone_size: .

cdr3_nt: TGCAGCGTCAAATCTCCGGGACAGAGAACGGGGGAGCAGTACTTC
cdr3_aa: CSVKSPGQRTGEQYF
v_call: TRBV29-1
d_call: .
j_call: TRBJ2-5
clone_size: .

cdr3_nt: TGTGCCAGCAGCTTAGCGAGCGGGCTAGGATCCGAGCAGTACTTC
cdr3_aa: CASSLASGLGSEQYF
v_call: TRBV7-9
d_call: .
j_call: TRBJ2-7
clone_size: .

cdr3_nt: TGTGCCAGCAGTCCACCGGGACAGGGACGCTATGGCTACACCTTC
cdr3_aa: CASSPPGQGRYGYTF
v_call: TRBV28
d_call: TRBD1
j_call: TRBJ1-2
clone_size: .

cdr3_nt: TGTGCCTGGAGTGTACAGGGGGCCACTTATGGCTACACCTTC
cdr3_aa: CAWSVQGATYGYTF
v_call: TRBV30
d_call: TRBD1
j_call: TRBJ1-2
clone_size: .

cdr3_nt: TGCGCCAGCAGCCAAGCGTGGGGGCGAAAAACTGAAGCTTTCTTT
cdr3_aa: CASSQAWGRKTEAFF
v_call: TRBV4-1
d_call: .
j_call: TRBJ1-1
clone_size: .

cdr3_nt: TGTGCCAGCAGTGAACAAACGGGAGGCCACGAGCAGTACTTC
cdr3_aa: CASSEQTGGHEQYF
v_call: TRBV2
d_call: TRBD2
j_call: TRBJ2-7
clone_size: .

cdr3_nt: TGCGCCAGCAGTACGGGGGTGGGGGATCAGCCCCAGCATTTT
cdr3_aa: CASSTGVGDQPQHF
v_call: TRBV5-1
d_call: .
j_call: TRBJ1-5
clone_size: .

cdr3_nt: TGCGCCAGCACTAGCGGGGGGGCCACAGATACGCAGTATTTT
cdr3_aa: CASTSGGATDTQYF
v_call: TRBV5-1
d_call: TRBD2
j_call: TRBJ2-3
clone_size: .

cdr3_nt: TGTGCCTGGAGAAGGGGCATTTCTCAACAATATACGCAGTATTTT
cdr3_aa: CAWRRGISQQYTQYF
v_call: TRBV30
d_call: .
j_call: TRBJ2-3
clone_size: .

cdr3_nt: TGTGCCAGCAGGGAAGGGAGGGTTGTGACGGAGACCCAGTACTTC
cdr3_aa: CASREGRVVTETQYF
v_call: TRBV27
d_call: TRBD2
j_call: TRBJ2-5
clone_size: once

cdr3_nt: TGTGCCAGCAGCTCCCGCGGGGGCCATACTGCATACGAGCAGTACTTC
cdr3_aa: CASSSRGGHTAYEQYF
v_call: TRBV7-6
d_call: .
j_call: TRBJ2-7
clone_size: .

cdr3_nt: TGTGCCATCAGTGAGCACCGGGACAGGAGCTACGAGCAGTACTTC
cdr3_aa: CAISEHRDRSYEQYF
v_call: TRBV10-3
d_call: TRBD1
j_call: TRBJ2-7
clone_size: .

cdr3_nt: TGTGCCAGCAGCTCGGACAGGACGAGTTTAGACACTGAAGCTTTCTTT
cdr3_aa: CASSSDRTSLDTEAFF
v_call: TRBV7-9
d_call: TRBD1
j_call: TRBJ1-1
clone_size: few

cdr3_nt: TGTGCCAGCAGCGACCAGGGGGCACACTCCTACGAGCAGTACTTC
cdr3_aa: CASSDQGAHSYEQYF
v_call: TRBV7-6
d_call: TRBD1
j_call: TRBJ2-7
clone_size: .

cdr3_nt: TGTGCCAGCAGTGAAGCCGGGACAGGTAGTCAGCCCCAGCATTTT
cdr3_aa: CASSEAGTGSQPQHF
v_call: TRBV6-1
d_call: TRBD1
j_call: TRBJ1-5
clone_size: .

cdr3_nt: TGTGCCACCAGCAGAGTCCCATCCTCTGGAAACACCATATATTTT
cdr3_aa: CATSRVPSSGNTIYF
v_call: TRBV15
d_call: .
j_call: TRBJ1-3
clone_size: .

cdr3_nt: TGTGCCAGCAGTGAGGGACTAGCAAAAGAGACCCAGTACTTC
cdr3_aa: CASSEGLAKETQYF
v_call: TRBV6-1
d_call: TRBD2
j_call: TRBJ2-5
clone_size: once

cdr3_nt: TGTGCCAGCAGCTTAGACTCGGGACACCTGTACCAAGAGACCCAGTACTTC
cdr3_aa: CASSLDSGHLYQETQYF
v_call: TRBV7-9
d_call: .
j_call: TRBJ2-5
clone_size: once

cdr3_nt: TGTGCCAGCAGAGAAAGAACAGGGGCCTACAATGAGCAGTTCTTC
cdr3_aa: CASRERTGAYNEQFF
v_call: TRBV2
d_call: TRBD1
j_call: TRBJ2-1
clone_size: .

cdr3_nt: TGTGCCAGCAGCTTGACAGGGGCGAAGGGCTACACCTTC
cdr3_aa: CASSLTGAKGYTF
v_call: TRBV5-6
d_call: TRBD1
j_call: TRBJ1-2
clone_size: few

cdr3_nt: TGTGCCAACTCAGACGGACTGGATTACGAGCAGTACTTC
cdr3_aa: CANSDGLDYEQYF
v_call: TRBV10-3
d_call: .
j_call: TRBJ2-7
clone_size: few

cdr3_nt: TGTGCCATCAGTGATATCCGGACAGGGAATGGAAACACCATATATTTT
cdr3_aa: CAISDIRTGNGNTIYF
v_call: TRBV10-3
d_call: TRBD1
j_call: TRBJ1-3
clone_size: .

cdr3_nt: TGTGCCAGCAGTCCCGGGACTGTGGCCGGGGAGCTGTTTTTT
cdr3_aa: CASSPGTVAGELFF
v_call: TRBV27
d_call: .
j_call: TRBJ2-2
clone_size: .

cdr3_nt: TGTGCCAGCAGCCGAAGGGACAGGGGAAATCAGCCCCAGCATTTT
cdr3_aa: CASSRRDRGNQPQHF
v_call: TRBV14
d_call: TRBD1
j_call: TRBJ1-5
clone_size: .

cdr3_nt: TGTGCCAGCAGCCCTGGCGGGAGTGTAACAGATACGCAGTATTTT
cdr3_aa: CASSPGGSVTDTQYF
v_call: TRBV9
d_call: TRBD2
j_call: TRBJ2-3
clone_size: .

cdr3_nt: TGTGCCAGTAGAAACCAAGCGGGAGCAACTAATGAAAAACTGTTTTTT
cdr3_aa: CASRNQAGATNEKLFF
v_call: TRBV19
d_call: .
j_call: TRBJ1-4
clone_size: .

cdr3_nt: TGTGCCAGCAGGTTTGTGACTTCCTCCTACGAGCAGTACTTC
cdr3_aa: CASRFVTSSYEQYF
v_call: TRBV2
d_call: .
j_call: TRBJ2-7
clone_size: .

cdr3_nt: TGTGCCAGCAAGCTAGCGGGGGACAATGAGCAGTTCTTC
cdr3_aa: CASKLAGDNEQFF
v_call: TRBV2
d_call: TRBD2
j_call: TRBJ2-1
clone_size: .

cdr3_nt: TGTGCCAGCAGGATGATTGAGGGTGGTGAAAAACTGTTTTTT
cdr3_aa: CASRMIEGGEKLFF
v_call: TRBV2
d_call: .
j_call: TRBJ1-4
clone_size: .

cdr3_nt: TGTGCCAGCCAGGGGGCGAACACTGAAGCTTTCTTT
cdr3_aa: CASQGANTEAFF
v_call: TRBV28
d_call: TRBD1
j_call: TRBJ1-1
clone_size: .

cdr3_nt: TGTGCCAGCAGCTCGAACGGGGAGGGAAGGGACAATGAGCAGTTCTTC
cdr3_aa: CASSSNGEGRDNEQFF
v_call: TRBV7-8
d_call: TRBD2
j_call: TRBJ2-1
clone_size: .

cdr3_nt: TGTGCCAGCAGTGCAAACGGGGGACCGGCGGGAACTAATGAAAAACTGTTTTTT
cdr3_aa: CASSANGGPAGTNEKLFF
v_call: TRBV2
d_call: .
j_call: TRBJ1-4
clone_size: few

cdr3_nt: TGTGCCAGCAGCTTAGGAGGAGGGGGACAGGGTGACGAGCAGTACTTC
cdr3_aa: CASSLGGGGQGDEQYF
v_call: TRBV7-2
d_call: TRBD1
j_call: TRBJ2-7
clone_size: once

cdr3_nt: TGTGCCAGCAGCGTAGGGGGGGGACTAGGAGATCAGCCCCAGCATTTT
cdr3_aa: CASSVGGGLGDQPQHF
v_call: TRBV9
d_call: .
j_call: TRBJ1-5
clone_size: .

cdr3_nt: TGCAGCGTTGAAGACTTTACTTCCTACAATGAGCAGTTCTTC
cdr3_aa: CSVEDFTSYNEQFF
v_call: TRBV29-1
d_call: .
j_call: TRBJ2-1
clone_size: once

cdr3_nt: TGTGCCAGCAGCGGACTAGCGGGAGTCGAGCAGTACTTC
cdr3_aa: CASSGLAGVEQYF
v_call: TRBV2
d_call: TRBD2
j_call: TRBJ2-7
clone_size: .

cdr3_nt: TGCGCCAGCAGTGATTACAGGGGGAATGAAAAACTGTTTTTT
cdr3_aa: CASSDYRGNEKLFF
v_call: TRBV10-2
d_call: TRBD1
j_call: TRBJ1-4
clone_size: .

cdr3_nt: TGTGCCAGCAGCTTAGGGTCCAGGGCAGACGCTTTCTTT
cdr3_aa: CASSLGSRADAFF
v_call: TRBV5-4
d_call: .
j_call: TRBJ1-1
clone_size: few

cdr3_nt: TGTGCCAGCAGCCCCCGACTAGCGGGCTACGAGCAGTACTTC
cdr3_aa: CASSPRLAGYEQYF
v_call: TRBV7-2
d_call: TRBD2
j_call: TRBJ2-7
clone_size: .

cdr3_nt: TGTGCCTCCCGTTTAGGGGGCGAGGATTCACCCCTCCACTTT
cdr3_aa: CASRLGGEDSPLHF
v_call: TRBV9
d_call: TRBD1
j_call: TRBJ1-6
clone_size: .

cdr3_nt: TGCGCCAGCAGGCAGCTAGCGGTTCAAGAGACCCAGTACTTC
cdr3_aa: CASRQLAVQETQYF
v_call: TRBV5-1
d_call: TRBD2
j_call: TRBJ2-5
clone_size: .

cdr3_nt: TGTGCCAGCAGCCAAGATGGGGAGTTTGCCAAAAACATTCAGTACTTC
cdr3_aa: CASSQDGEFAKNIQYF
v_call: TRBV4-2
d_call: .
j_call: TRBJ2-4
clone_size: .